Given below is one T cell receptor beta chain in context. This sample is part of a study of PD-L1 blockade in urothelial cancer. The table came from immunoSEQ multiplex PCR; TCRdb's copy has only in-frame clones and leaves some out. This table holds about 80,000 clones, approximately 90% found once. Trimming shortened V by 8 bases and J by 1 base, and 5 bases separated the two germline ends. Germline V gene lookup returns CDR1 LNHDA and CDR2 SQIVND (reference sequence). The length of the CDR3 is 11 residues. The chain uses TRBV19 and TRBJ1-1; D is uncertain. Sequencing used PBMCs, obtained around atezolizumab (anti-PD-L1) treatment. This sequence was found in a woman aged 70-85 years with urothelial cancer. The CDR3 nucleotides are TGTGCCAGTGTACAGAACACTGAAGCTTTCTTT. It is translated as CASVQNTEAFF.